Below are 10 T cell receptor beta chains sequenced from a single sample in a study of CD8 T cells in Susac syndrome. Random hexamers primed reverse transcription of about 0.45 to 1 ug RNA. TCRdb passed the immunoSEQ multiplex PCR reads through MiXCR, listing each CDR3 protein once. This sample yields under 350,000 distinct CDR3 sequences, of which about 91% are seen a single time; 0.065% belongs to the top ten. The sequencing input was CD4+ T cells from PBMCs. All receptors derive from a human donor with multiple sclerosis.

The chain combines TRBV6-5 with TRBJ2-7; unclear D gene. The CDR3 sequence is 14 residues long. The germline CDR1 and CDR2 sequences are MNHEY and SVGAGI. Trimming removed 7 bases from V and 0 bases from J, with 13 bases in between. The CDR3 region is CASTFSPSSYEQYF. The CDR3, as DNA: TGTGCCAGCACTTTTAGCCCTAGCTCCTACGAGCAGTACTTC.

V usage is TRBV29-1 and J usage is TRBJ1-5, with TRBD1 identical over 8 bases. Germline CDR1 and CDR2: SQVTM and ANQGSEA. This CDR3 comprises 17 residues. V dropped 4 bases and J dropped 0; count of bases not matched to a gene: 11. The CDR3: CSVGTGLGGYSNQPQHF. The CDR3 nucleotides read TGCAGCGTTGGGACAGGGTTGGGGGGGTATAGCAATCAGCCCCAGCATTTT.

V usage is TRBV7-3 and J usage is TRBJ2-2; 11 nucleotides agree with TRBD2. CDR1 and CDR2 (germline): SGHTA, FQGTGA. V shed 2 bases, J shed 5 bases, and the junction held 4 bases outside the gene matches. This CDR3 contains 16 residues. CDR3 region: CASSLLAGGLTGELFF. The CDR3 DNA reads as TGTGCCAGCAGCTTACTAGCGGGGGGACTTACCGGGGAGCTGTTTTTT.

J is TRBJ1-5 and V is TRBV23-1; no firm D call. TRBV23-1 is flagged as an ORF with uncertain function. CDR3 length: 15 amino acids. V was cut by 0 bases and J by 9 bases, with 15 bases left in between. CDR3 nucleotides: TGCGCCAGCAGTCAATCATCCGGATGTAGAGGGCCCCAGCATTTT. Encoded protein: CASSQSSGCRGPQHF.

The chain recombines TRBV18 with TRBJ1-1; D gene unclear. V was cut by 7 bases and J by 1 base, with 7 bases left in between. The CDR3 is 12 residues long. Germline CDR1 KGHSH, CDR2 LQKENI. CDR3 sequence (DNA): TGTGCCAGCTATGCTCCGAACACTGAAGCTTTCTTT. Translated: CASYAPNTEAFF. Full variable domain (outside the CDR3, taken from reference TRBV18 and TRBJ1-1): NAGVMQNPRHLVRRRGQEARLRCSPMKGHSHVYWYRQLPEEGLKFMVYLQKENIIDESGMPKERFSAEFPKEGPSILRIQQVVRGDSAAYFCASYAPNTEAFFGQGTRLTVV.

The chain combines TRBV30 with TRBJ2-1, with D possibly matching TRBD2 (6 bases). This CDR3 region has 15 residues. CDR1 is GTSNPN, CDR2 SVGIG, per germline (reference sequence). Trimming shortened V by 1 base and J by 0 bases, and 10 bases separated the two germline ends. CDR3 amino acids: CAWSGGLSSYNEQFF. Written as DNA, the CDR3 is TGTGCCTGGAGTGGGGGACTGAGCTCCTACAATGAGCAGTTCTTC.

The V call is TRBV15, the J call TRBJ1-5; 11 bases map to TRBD1. The CDR3 length is 17 residues. Germline CDR1 is LNHNV and CDR2 is YYDKDF (reference sequence). With V trimmed by 2 bases and J by 0 bases, 3 bases remained unmatched. The CDR3 spells CATSRMGQGGSNQPQHF. In DNA, the CDR3 is TGTGCCACCAGCAGAATGGGACAGGGGGGTAGCAATCAGCCCCAGCATTTT.

This chain connects TRBV19 to TRBJ2-3; D gene unclear. Germline V gene sequence: CDR1 LNHDA, CDR2 SQIVND (reference sequence). There are 13 residues in the CDR3. V was clipped by 6 bases and J by 4 bases, with 11 bases between them. Here the CDR3 reads CASRLNGADTQYF. The CDR3 DNA sequence: TGTGCCAGTAGATTGAACGGCGCAGATACGCAGTATTTT.

The chain employs TRBV2 and TRBJ1-2, with D maybe TRBD1 (6 bases). The CDR3 is 13 residues long. The germline V gene encodes CDR1 SNHLY and CDR2 FYNNEI. Trimming cost V 10 bases and J 7 bases, with 19 bases left between them. CDR3 nucleotide sequence: TGTGCCACCGTAAGCCAGGGGTACAGTGGCTACACCTTC. Its translation is CATVSQGYSGYTF.

The table lists this clonotype with a count of one. The CDR3 DNA sequence: TGCAGTGCCACGGACGCGGGGTTCGGTGACAAGGCTGAAGCTTTCTTT. It encodes CSATDAGFGDKAEAFF. V is TRBV20-1 and J is TRBJ1-1; D remains ambiguous. Germline-derived CDR1 and CDR2 are DFQATT and SNEGSKA (reference sequence). This CDR3 is 16 amino acids long. V was trimmed by 6 bases and J by 6 bases, leaving 26 bases between them.